Listed below are T cell receptor beta chains from one sample, sequenced in a study of T cells in localized non-small cell lung cancer. Sequenced by immunoSEQ multiplex PCR; TCRdb stores in-frame clones only, minus some. Of 45,000 to 65,000 clones in the sample, 80% were seen once. The source was PBMCs, collected before any cancer treatment. The receptors shown here come from a woman aged 35 to 70 with stage II lung adenocarcinoma. Both conserved end residues are part of each CDR3. A D gene is named only where the DNA matches it firmly. Expanded clones get a size class; other rows say once, few or many, or leave the size out.

TGTGCCAGCAGCCTAAACAGGGGGGAAGCTTTCTTT,CASSLNRGEAFF,TRBD1,TRBJ1-1,12,once,TRBV28
TGTGCCAGCAGCCCGTCGGGGACAGGGGCCTTTCCCTATGGCTACACCTTC,CASSPSGTGAFPYGYTF,TRBD1,TRBJ1-2,17,NA,TRBV7-3
TGCGCCAGCAGCCAAACTGGGGCAGCTTTGAACACTGAAGCTTTCTTT,CASSQTGAALNTEAFF,NA,TRBJ1-1,16,NA,TRBV4-1
TGTGCCAGCAGCTACTCCGGGAACCACAATGAGCAGTTCTTC,CASSYSGNHNEQFF,NA,TRBJ2-1,14,NA,TRBV7-9
TGTGCCAGCAGTGTCGATAGCGGGGGTCGGGAGACCCAGTACTTC,CASSVDSGGRETQYF,TRBD2,TRBJ2-5,15,NA,TRBV2
TGTGCCAGCTCACTCATGGGAAGGGAAAGCGACATTCAGTACTTC,CASSLMGRESDIQYF,NA,TRBJ2-4,15,NA,TRBV18
TGTGCCACCAGCCTATCGACAGGGTACCAAGAGACCCAGTACTTC,CATSLSTGYQETQYF,TRBD1,TRBJ2-5,15,few,TRBV15
TGTGCCACCAGCAGAGACGTGGGTATGGAGACCCAGTACTTC,CATSRDVGMETQYF,NA,TRBJ2-5,14,NA,TRBV15
TGTGCCAGCTCACCGGCCGATGACTACGAGCAGTACTTC,CASSPADDYEQYF,NA,TRBJ2-7,13,few,TRBV18
TGTGCCAGCAGCCCACGCCGGACAATCCAAGAGACCCAGTACTTC,CASSPRRTIQETQYF,NA,TRBJ2-5,15,NA,TRBV11-2
TGTGCCAGCAGCTTAACAGGGAGCACTGAAGCTTTCTTT,CASSLTGSTEAFF,NA,TRBJ1-1,13,NA,TRBV7-9
TGTGCCAGCAGCACCGACAGGCGTTACCAAGAGACCCAGTACTTC,CASSTDRRYQETQYF,NA,TRBJ2-5,15,NA,TRBV7-9
TGTGCCAGCTCACCACGCGGGGGGGTCACTGAAGCTTTCTTT,CASSPRGGVTEAFF,NA,TRBJ1-1,14,NA,TRBV18
TGCAGCGCCCAGGGACAGGGTCTACCCTACGAGCAGTACTTC,CSAQGQGLPYEQYF,TRBD1,TRBJ2-7,14,NA,TRBV29-1
TGTGCCAGCAGTTTATTCCGCAGGGGGCGGGAATCCAAAAACATTCAGTACTTC,CASSLFRRGRESKNIQYF,TRBD1,TRBJ2-4,18,NA,TRBV28
TGTGCCAGCAGTTTCCGGGACAGGGGGGCTGGTGAGCAGTACTTC,CASSFRDRGAGEQYF,TRBD1,TRBJ2-7,15,NA,TRBV2
TGTGCCAGCAGTTACCCTAATGAAAAACTGTTTTTT,CASSYPNEKLFF,NA,TRBJ1-4,12,once,TRBV6-5
TGTGCCAGCAGAATTTCGGGGGCTTCCGATGAGCAGTTCTTC,CASRISGASDEQFF,NA,TRBJ2-1,14,NA,TRBV6-6
TGCGCCAGCAGCCAGGGACCTCCTGGGAACACTGAAGCTTTCTTT,CASSQGPPGNTEAFF,NA,TRBJ1-1,15,NA,TRBV4-1
TGTGCCAGTAGTATAGATGGGAGACAGGCTGAAGCTTTCTTT,CASSIDGRQAEAFF,NA,TRBJ1-1,14,few,TRBV19